A single sample is the source of the 21 T cell receptor beta chains below, sequenced in a study of blood T cell repertoires in COVID-19. Sequencing was performed with immunoSEQ multiplex PCR; in TCRdb, only in-frame clones are kept and a portion is missing. This sample has 100,000 to 150,000 clones, with about four fifths found just once. Source material: peripheral blood. The origin of the receptors is a woman aged 25 to 39 who had recovered from COVID-19.

The genes are TRBV10-3 and TRBJ1-2; D not certain. The length of the CDR3 is 14 residues. The V end was cut by 2 bases, the J end by 5 bases, with 12 bases between. The germline V gene encodes CDR1 ENHRY and CDR2 SYGVKD. Here the CDR3 reads CAISEPPQAYGYTF. CDR3 DNA sequence: TGTGCCATCAGTGAGCCGCCTCAGGCTTATGGCTACACCTTC.

The chain links TRBV5-6 to TRBJ2-7, with TRBD2 matching over 11 bases. This CDR3 comprises 15 residues. Trimming took 5 bases from V and 1 from J; bases not matched to a gene: 5. CDR1 SGHDT and CDR2 YYEEEE come from the germline V gene. CDR3 DNA: TGTGCCAGCAGTCTAGCGGGGGGCCTGTCCTACGAGCAGTACTTC. It translates to CASSLAGGLSYEQYF.

This clone was counted only a few times. This chain connects TRBV19 to TRBJ2-5; 10 bases align to TRBD2. CDR3 size: 15 residues. J was trimmed by 5 bases and V by 4 bases; bases with no gene match: 7. The germline V gene has CDR1 LNHDA and CDR2 SQIVND (reference sequence). CDR3 amino acids: CASSTTIAGGETQYF. The DNA of the CDR3 is TGTGCCAGTAGTACCACTATAGCGGGGGGCGAGACCCAGTACTTC.

J is TRBJ2-7 and V is TRBV15; D perhaps matches TRBD2 (5 bases). The CDR3 has 14 residues. Germline assignment: CDR1 LNHNV and CDR2 YYDKDF (reference sequence). V was clipped by 1 base and J by 3 bases, with 10 bases between them. The CDR3 loop is CATSRGGVLYEQYF. CDR3 nucleotides: TGTGCCACCAGCAGAGGGGGAGTGCTCTACGAGCAGTACTTC.

The chain couples TRBV4-1 to TRBJ2-7, with 11 bases aligning to TRBD2. Germline-derived CDR1 and CDR2 are MGHRA and YSYEKL. CDR3 length: 21 residues. Losses at the gene ends were 1 base for V and 6 bases for J; bases not matched to a gene: 23. CDR3: CASSQVPPIPTSGDPFSEQYF. The CDR3 nucleotides are TGCGCCAGCAGCCAAGTTCCCCCCATACCGACTAGCGGGGACCCTTTTAGCGAGCAGTACTTC.

The chain combines TRBV7-9 with TRBJ1-1; D gene unclear. CDR3 length equals 15 residues. Trimming stripped 2 bases from V and 5 bases from J, with 15 bases between. Germline CDR1 is SEHNR and CDR2 is FQNEAQ (reference sequence). In nucleotides, the CDR3 is TGTGCCAGCAGCTTATTGTCTCCTCGAGGAACTGAAGCTTTCTTT. Its translation is CASSLLSPRGTEAFF.

The chain links TRBV19 to TRBJ2-1; 10 nucleotides line up with TRBD2. Germline V gene sequence: CDR1 LNHDA, CDR2 SQIVND (reference sequence). This CDR3 has 15 residues. Trimming cost V 3 bases and J 7 bases; bases outside gene matches: 6. The CDR3 nucleotides read TGTGCCAGTAGTATGGGGTCTAGCGGGAGTAATGAGCAGTTCTTC. Translation gives CASSMGSSGSNEQFF.

This clone was observed a few times. The chain combines TRBV5-1 with TRBJ2-7; tentatively, D is TRBD2 (6 bases). Between the trimmed V and J ends, which lost 2 bases and 5 bases, there was a span of 14 bases. CDR3 length: 14 residues. The germline V gene encodes CDR1 SGHRS and CDR2 YFSETQ. The CDR3 DNA is TGCGCCAGCAGCTTCGACACGGGGGTCGACGAGCAGTACTTC. Translating it yields CASSFDTGVDEQYF.

The chain combines TRBV13 with TRBJ2-2, with TRBD2 matching 8 bases. The V gene end was trimmed by 6 bases and the J gene end by 0 bases; junction bases not matched to a gene: 9. The CDR3 has 17 residues. Germline CDR1 is PRHDT and CDR2 is FYEKMQ (reference sequence). The CDR3 sequence is CASRWSVAGPNTGELFF. The CDR3 DNA reads TGTGCCAGCAGATGGTCTGTAGCGGGGCCGAACACCGGGGAGCTGTTTTTT.

The J gene is TRBJ2-5, the V gene TRBV4-1; 7 bases align to TRBD2. V lost 4 bases to trimming and J lost 5 bases; unmatched junction nucleotides: 4. CDR3 size: 13 residues. Germline V gives CDR1 MGHRA, CDR2 YSYEKL. The chain's CDR3 is CASSLREGETQYF. The CDR3 nucleotides are TGCGCCAGCAGCCTCAGGGAGGGGGAGACCCAGTACTTC.

The chain carries TRBV7-9 and TRBJ2-2, with D possibly being TRBD2 (6 bases). The length of the CDR3 is 18 residues. Trimming took off 5 bases at V and 1 base at J, with 20 bases between the two ends. Germline V gene sequence: CDR1 SEHNR, CDR2 FQNEAQ (reference sequence). CDR3 loop: CASSLGTEIRWNTGELFF. Written as DNA, the CDR3 is TGTGCCAGCAGCCTGGGGACTGAAATTAGGTGGAACACCGGGGAGCTGTTTTTT.

Only one count was recorded for this clone. The chain links TRBV7-9 to TRBJ2-3, with 8 nucleotides matching TRBD1. Germline values: CDR1 SEHNR, CDR2 FQNEAQ (reference sequence). J lost 4 bases, V lost 5 bases, and 17 bases had no gene match. The CDR3 has 18 residues. This CDR3 reads CASSTFGQGLGRADTQYF. CDR3 nucleotides: TGTGCCAGCAGCACCTTCGGACAGGGCCTCGGTCGTGCAGATACGCAGTATTTT.

V gene TRBV19 combines with J gene TRBJ1-4, with a possible D match to TRBD1 (6 bases). The CDR3 is made up of 14 amino acids. Germline CDR1 LNHDA, CDR2 SQIVND (reference sequence). The V end was cut by 6 bases, the J end by 8 bases, with 16 bases between. CDR3 in amino acids: CASRSGGQGEKLFF. In DNA form, the CDR3 reads TGTGCCAGTAGAAGCGGGGGGCAGGGGGAAAAACTGTTTTTT.

The J gene is TRBJ2-5, the V gene TRBV25-1; 8 bases are a match to TRBD1. V trimming: 11 bases; J trimming: 4 bases; junction bases outside the gene matches: 6. CDR1 MGHDK and CDR2 SYGVNS come from the germline V gene. The CDR3 consists of 12 residues. CDR3 DNA: TGTGCCGCCAGGGGGCTTCGAGAGACCCAGTACTTC. Encoded protein: CAARGLRETQYF.

The chain recombines TRBV5-1 with TRBJ1-1, with 7 bases matching TRBD1. The germline V gene encodes CDR1 SGHRS and CDR2 YFSETQ. The ends lost 5 bases at V and 0 bases at J; junction bases unmatched: 7. The CDR3 totals 15 residues. The CDR3 DNA follows: TGCGCCAGCAGGGGGACAGAATCTATGAACACTGAAGCTTTCTTT. Protein: CASRGTESMNTEAFF.

This clone was seen once. The V gene is TRBV5-5, the J gene TRBJ2-2, with D perhaps TRBD1 (6 bases). V shed 1 base and J shed 3 bases, with 13 bases lying between them. This CDR3 comprises 16 residues. Germline V gene sequence: CDR1 SGHKS, CDR2 YYEKEE (reference sequence). The CDR3 here is CASSLSRAGDTGELFF. CDR3 nucleotide sequence: TGTGCCAGCAGCTTGTCTAGGGCAGGGGACACCGGGGAGCTGTTTTTT.

The chain has TRBV28 and TRBJ1-4; 8 bases agree with TRBD1. After removal of 6 bases from V and 7 bases from J, the junction contained 13 bases not matched to a gene. The CDR3 covers 16 residues. Germline V lookup: CDR1 MDHEN, CDR2 SYDVKM. The chain's CDR3 is CASSTLDRGGGEKLFF. As DNA, the CDR3 is TGTGCCAGCAGCACACTAGACAGGGGCGGTGGTGAAAAACTGTTTTTT.

The rearrangement uses TRBV7-2 and TRBJ1-1; tentatively, D is TRBD1 (5 bases). The germline V gene has CDR1 SGHTA and CDR2 FQGNSA. There are 11 residues in the CDR3. Trimming removed 1 base at V and 13 bases at J, with 10 bases between. The CDR3 sequence is CASSLGGDVFF. The DNA of the CDR3 is TGTGCCAGCAGCTTAGGGGGGGACGTTTTCTTT.

V and J are TRBV9 and TRBJ2-3; 7 bases fit TRBD2. The CDR3 consists of 16 residues. With V trimmed by 0 bases and J by 0 bases, 4 bases remained unmatched. Looked up from germline, CDR1 is SGDLS and CDR2 is YYNGEE. The CDR3 here is CASSVGAGSSTDTQYF. The CDR3 nucleotides read TGTGCCAGCAGCGTAGGAGCGGGGTCTAGCACAGATACGCAGTATTTT.

The chain combines TRBV6-6 with TRBJ1-6, with 9 bases fitting TRBD1. J was trimmed by 7 bases and V by 5 bases; bases with no gene match: 12. Germline CDR1 reads MNHNY; CDR2 reads SVGAGI (reference sequence). The CDR3 runs 17 residues. For the CDR3, the DNA is TGTGCCAGCAGTCAGTATTCGTCCGGGACAGGGAATTCACCCCTCCACTTT. It encodes CASSQYSSGTGNSPLHF.

J is TRBJ1-3 and V is TRBV3-1 (or the pseudogene TRBV3-2); D is unclear. CDR1 LGHDT and CDR2 YNNKEL come from the germline V gene (reference sequence). V was clipped by 1 base and J by 0 bases, with 19 bases between them. The CDR3 sequence is 19 residues long. The CDR3 here is CASSQVLIRGYGSGNTIYF. CDR3 nucleotides: TGTGCCAGCAGCCAAGTTTTGATTCGAGGGTACGGCTCTGGAAACACCATATATTTT.